The present T cell receptor beta chain was sequenced within a study of T cell repertoires in cytomegalovirus infection. Study context: CMV infection and matching HLA type were both indicated by public TCR beta signatures. Regarding the study as a whole: Carriers of CMV plus the relevant HLA were identified by cumulative public TCR beta family frequency.

V trimming: 7 bases; J trimming: 0 bases; junction bases outside the gene matches: 8. CDR1 and CDR2 from the germline V gene are LNHDA and SQIVND (reference sequence). This CDR3 has 16 residues. Notes on this clonotype: Its antigen remains unknown.

TCRdb processed the reads anew with MiXCR; each CDR3 protein has one entry. The data hold about 770,000 distinct CDR3 sequences, with just under 30% observed a single time. The sequence derives from a human donor in good health (CMV status not recorded). Some clones in this sample may be carry-over from other donors' samples. The J gene is TRBJ1-5, the V gene TRBV19, with TRBD1 matching over 8 bases. The sample consisted of cultured CD8+ T cells from PBMCs, taken from culture after CMV antigen stimulation. As DNA, the CDR3 is TGTGCCAGTACCATGGGACAGGTTCTTAGCAATCAGCCCCAGCATTTT. It translates to CASTMGQVLSNQPQHF. The complete variable domain, with remaining parts taken from reference TRBV19 and TRBJ1-5, reads DGGITQSPKYLFRKEGQNVTLSCEQNLNHDAMYWYRQDPGQGLRLIYYSQIVNDFQKGDIAEGYSVSREKKESFPLTVTSAQKNPTAFYLCASTMGQVLSNQPQHFGDGTRLSIL.